This TCR beta chain was sequenced in a study of T-cell memory formation after mild COVID-19. Study-level background: Largely, the TCR clusters proved donor specific.

General study findings and limits: Detection of some responders pre-infection suggested pre-existing cross-reactive memory T cells participated.

CDR1 and CDR2 from the germline V gene are SGHTA and FQGNSA. The CDR3 totals 15 residues. Between the trimmed V and J ends, which lost 0 bases and 0 bases, there was a span of 6 bases. UMIs and sample barcodes were carried by the TCR alpha and TCR beta cDNA libraries that 5'RACE produced using constant-segment primers. TCRdb reprocessed the 5' RACE reads via MiXCR and lists one record per CDR3 protein. The sample lists some 160,000 distinct CDR3 sequences, around 13% occurring once. Points on this clonotype: Its antigen is not identified.

The specimen sequenced was PBMCs or a T cell subset sorted from them (not recorded which). This clonotype was obtained from a man younger than 35 who had mild COVID-19 (a few samples of this study predate the infection). Cell type and time point are not known. This chain joins TRBV7-2 and TRBJ2-4; no clear D gene. This CDR3 reads CASSLARTAKNIQYF. For the CDR3, the DNA is TGTGCCAGCAGCTTAGCGAGGACAGCCAAAAACATTCAGTACTTC.